This T cell receptor (beta chain) was profiled in a study of shared clonotypes between healthy human individuals. Looking at the study overall: Researchers drew samples from a couple of women and a few men aged 18 to 49. Study-wide points: Sampling involved blood alone; tissue repertoires likely differ.

Germline values: CDR1 MDHEN, CDR2 SYDVKM. The CDR3 is 13 amino acids. With respect to this clone: The antigen remains undetermined.

The method was immunoSEQ multiplex PCR; TCRdb's version includes in-frame clones alone and lacks a portion of them. The sample lists about 510,000 clones, over 75% seen once, with about an eighth in the top ten. The chain uses TRBV28 and TRBJ2-5; D may be TRBD1 (6 bases). The DNA end is a closer match to TRBJ2-7, so the J assignment may be wrong. This clonotype was sampled from a woman in her forties in good health. Some clones in this sample may be carry-over from other donors' samples. Sample: PBMCs. In DNA form, the CDR3 reads TGTGCCAGCAGCCGACAGGCACCCTACGAGCAGTACTTC. Its protein is CASSRQAPYEQYF.